Listed here are 28 T cell receptor beta chains from one sample, sequenced in a study of blood T cells in healthy people across ages. It was with a sample-barcoded 5' primer and a J-beta primer mix that a second PCR of roughly 7 to 11 cycles was run. TCRdb passed the 5' RACE reads through MiXCR, listing each CDR3 protein once. The data hold about 1.5 million distinct CDR3 sequences, with 40% to 45% observed a single time. What was sequenced was blood. The receptors originated from a woman between 18 and 30 years old in good health.

V gene TRBV6-2 or TRBV6-3 combines with J gene TRBJ2-2; the D gene is possibly TRBD1 (5 bases). Germline V gene data show CDR1 as MNHEY and CDR2 as SVGEGT. V was shortened by 10 bases and J by 4 bases, with 16 bases between the two germline ends. The CDR3 totals 14 residues. CDR3: CATDTGKPTGELFF. The CDR3, as DNA: TGTGCCACTGATACAGGAAAGCCCACCGGGGAGCTGTTTTTT.

Details on this clonotype: One end of the junction does not line up with germline, which may come from a read error. The CDR3 DNA follows: TGTGTCAGCAGCGAGACTAGCGGGAGGGGCCCCTACAATGAGCAGTTCTTC. As protein: CVSSETSGRGPYNEQFF. V usage is TRBV7-8 and J usage is TRBJ2-1, with 14 bases fitting TRBD2. From germline, CDR1 is SGHVS and CDR2 FQNEAQ. This CDR3 has 17 amino acids.

This clonotype is a singleton in its sample. The chain combines TRBV20-1 with TRBJ1-5, with a possible D match to TRBD1 (6 bases). Germline CDR1 is DFQATT and CDR2 is SNEGSKA (reference sequence). CDR3 size: 14 residues. The V gene lost 4 bases and the J gene lost 4 bases, with 14 bases spanning the gap. CDR3 residues: CSATSGAPNQPQHF. The CDR3 nucleotides are TGCAGTGCTACCTCAGGGGCTCCAAATCAGCCCCAGCATTTT.

V usage is TRBV7-6 and J usage is TRBJ2-1; 10 positions agree with TRBD2. V shed 6 bases and J 6 bases; nucleotides not matched to a gene: 8. Germline lookup yields CDR1 SGHVS and CDR2 FNYEAQ. The CDR3 is made up of 15 amino acids. CDR3 DNA sequence: TGTGCCAGCAGGTCAACTAGCGGGGATTTCAATGAGCAGTTCTTC. Amino acids: CASRSTSGDFNEQFF.

This clonotype appeared a few times. V is TRBV4-3 and J is TRBJ1-6, with D uncertain. The V end was cut by 3 bases, the J end by 7 bases, with 4 bases between. The CDR3 has 12 amino acids. Germline CDR1 and CDR2: LGHNA and YSLEER. The CDR3 is CASSQINSPLHF. The CDR3 DNA sequence: TGCGCCAGCAGCCAGATAAATTCACCCCTCCACTTT.

The rearrangement joins TRBV20-1 to TRBJ2-7, with 8 bases identical to TRBD2. Germline V gene lookup returns CDR1 DFQATT and CDR2 SNEGSKA (reference sequence). The V and J ends lost 3 bases and 7 bases, in that order; junction bases with no gene match: 11. The CDR3 has 14 residues. As DNA, the CDR3 is TGCAGTGCTAGCGGGAGGGCCTATTACAATGAGCAGTACTTC. Translated: CSASGRAYYNEQYF.

This clonotype was detected many times. The chain combines TRBV20-1 with TRBJ2-3; 7 bases fit TRBD1. Germline trimming cut 3 bases from V and 3 bases from J; bases unmatched to any gene: 3. Per the germline V gene, CDR1 is DFQATT and CDR2 is SNEGSKA (reference sequence). The CDR3 extends over 13 amino acids. The CDR3 bases are TGCAGTGCTAGGCCGACAGGGACAGATACGCAGTATTTT. This sequence encodes CSARPTGTDTQYF.

This clonotype was counted a few times. The chain employs TRBV9 and TRBJ2-7; D call uncertain. V lost 0 bases and J 6 bases, leaving 10 bases between the germline ends. The CDR3 spans 13 residues. Germline assignment: CDR1 SGDLS and CDR2 YYNGEE. CDR3 in amino acids: CASSVATASEQYF. The CDR3 DNA reads as TGTGCCAGCAGCGTAGCTACCGCGAGCGAGCAGTACTTC. Using reference TRBV9 and TRBJ2-7 for the parts outside the CDR3, the full variable domain is DSGVTQTPKHLITATGQRVTLRCSPRSGDLSVYWYQQSLDQGLQFLIQYYNGEERAKGNILERFSAQQFPDLHSELNLSSLELGDSALYFCASSVATASEQYFGPGTRLTVT.

In its sample, this clonotype was seen a few times. The rearrangement joins TRBV5-1 to TRBJ2-1; D ambiguous. Trimming stripped 4 bases from V and 12 bases from J, with 14 bases between. The CDR3 sequence is 12 residues long. CDR1 is SGHRS and CDR2 is YFSETQ in the germline V gene. CDR3: CASSPRSPGQFF. The CDR3 nucleotides read TGCGCCAGCAGCCCCCGTAGCCCTGGGCAGTTCTTC.

This clonotype has only a few counts. The CDR3, as DNA: TGTGCCAGCAGCAGGGGGGCAGGGGGCTACGGCTACACCTTC. It encodes CASSRGAGGYGYTF. The chain couples TRBV27 to TRBJ1-2, with 8 bases matching TRBD1. V shed 6 bases, J shed 8 bases, and the junction held 11 bases outside the gene matches. CDR3 length: 14 amino acids. The germline V gene has CDR1 MNHEY and CDR2 SMNVEV (reference sequence).

The rearrangement links TRBV20-1 to TRBJ2-7; 8 bases fit TRBD2. The CDR3 runs to 18 residues. Germline V gives CDR1 DFQATT, CDR2 SNEGSKA (reference sequence). Germline trimming cut 2 bases from V and 0 bases from J; bases unmatched to any gene: 15. The CDR3 spells CSARNPQGTRYGSYEQYF. CDR3 nucleotide sequence: TGCAGTGCTAGAAATCCTCAAGGGACTAGATATGGCTCCTACGAGCAGTACTTC.

CDR3 sequence: CASSRTVPGAGWSTDTQYF. CDR3 sequence (DNA): TGCGCCAGCAGCCGTACAGTACCAGGGGCGGGCTGGAGCACAGATACGCAGTATTTT. V is TRBV4-3 and J is TRBJ2-3; TRBD1 is a possible D gene (6 bases). Trimming cost V 4 bases and J 0 bases, with 23 bases left between them. The CDR3 contains 19 residues. The germline V gene has CDR1 LGHNA and CDR2 YSLEER.

V and J are TRBV7-6 and TRBJ2-3, with a weak D call TRBD2 (6 bases). The CDR3 covers 18 residues. Germline V gene sequence: CDR1 SGHVS, CDR2 FNYEAQ. The V gene lost 5 bases and the J gene lost 2 bases, with 23 bases spanning the gap. Written as DNA, the CDR3 is TGTGCCAGCAGCGCACGTACACGAGCGGGCGGGATCACAGATACGCAGTATTTT. Translated, it gives CASSARTRAGGITDTQYF.

J is TRBJ2-1 and V is TRBV3-1; 8 bases line up with TRBD2. Per germline, CDR1 LGHDT and CDR2 YNNKEL (reference sequence). The CDR3 contains 13 residues. J was trimmed by 8 bases and V by 4 bases; bases with no gene match: 4. The CDR3 protein is CASSRLATDEQFF. Written as DNA, the CDR3 is TGTGCCAGCAGCCGACTAGCGACCGATGAGCAGTTCTTC.

This clonotype has more than one count but fewer than ten. This sequence joins TRBV10-2 and TRBJ1-2; 7 bases map to TRBD1. Germline CDR1 is WSHSY and CDR2 is SAAADI. This CDR3 region has 16 residues. V trimming: 3 bases; J trimming: 6 bases; junction bases outside the gene matches: 13. CDR3 bases: TGCGCCAGCAGTGACCCGTCGTACAGGGGCAATAATGGCTACACCTTC. It yields the protein CASSDPSYRGNNGYTF.

The V gene is TRBV27, the J gene TRBJ2-7; 7 bases match TRBD1. Germline V lookup: CDR1 MNHEY, CDR2 SMNVEV (reference sequence). V was pared by 4 bases and J by 7 bases, with 7 bases of the junction left unmatched. The CDR3 runs to 13 residues. The CDR3 DNA reads TGTGCCAGCAGTTCCTCCCCCAGGGGGGAGCAGTACTTC. This gives the protein CASSSSPRGEQYF.

This chain links TRBV27 with TRBJ1-5, with TRBD1 identical over 8 bases. Trimming cost V 0 bases and J 7 bases; bases outside gene matches: 8. Germline CDR1 is MNHEY and CDR2 is SMNVEV (reference sequence). There are 16 residues in the CDR3. Written as DNA, the CDR3 is TGTGCCAGCAGTTTATCTATCAGGGGGCTGTGGCAGCCCCAGCATTTT. It translates to CASSLSIRGLWQPQHF.

CDR3 DNA: TGCAGTGCTAGTGTGGGCGCACACAATGAGCAGTTCTTC. Translating gives CSASVGAHNEQFF. V is TRBV20-1 and J is TRBJ2-1; D is undetermined. Germline V CDR1 and CDR2: DFQATT, SNEGSKA (reference sequence). Trimming pared 3 bases from V and 5 bases from J, leaving 11 bases between. CDR3 length: 13 residues.

This clonotype appeared a single time. The rearrangement uses TRBV11-2 and TRBJ2-5, with D perhaps matching TRBD1 (5 bases). The CDR3 has 15 amino acids. The V end lost 5 bases, the J end lost 5 bases, and 18 bases lay between the germline ends. Germline CDR1 and CDR2: SGHAT and FQNNGV. The DNA of the CDR3 is TGTGCCAGCAGCCCAGTGGGGCAGTTCCTCGAGACCCAGTACTTC. It yields the protein CASSPVGQFLETQYF.

The V call is TRBV12-3 or TRBV12-4, the J call TRBJ2-1, with 12 bases that match TRBD2. The J call could be wrong; TRBJ2-7 is a better fit for the DNA end. The CDR3 has 20 amino acids. The CDR3 loop is CASSLLIGLAGYASYNEQYF. The DNA for the CDR3 is TGTGCCAGCAGTTTATTAATAGGACTAGCGGGGTACGCCTCCTACAATGAGCAGTACTTC.

This sequence joins TRBV12-3 or TRBV12-4 and TRBJ2-4; D gene uncertain. Trimming left V 5 bases short and J 0 bases short, with 14 bases between. The CDR3 contains 16 residues. In nucleotides, the CDR3 is TGTGCCAGCAGTCCCCCCCTGACACTAGCCAAAAACATTCAGTACTTC. This encodes CASSPPLTLAKNIQYF.

The chain recombines TRBV10-3 with TRBJ2-5; TRBD2 matches 10 bases. V was clipped by 4 bases and J by 12 bases; unmatched bases: 8. The germline CDR1 and CDR2 sequences are ENHRY and SYGVKD. The CDR3 loop spans 13 amino acids. CDR3 loop: CAISGLAGVLEYF. The CDR3 DNA sequence: TGTGCCATCAGTGGCCTAGCGGGAGTTTTGGAGTACTTC.

The gene calls are TRBV2 and TRBJ1-1; TRBD1 matches at 9 bases. J gave up 2 bases and V 8 bases, and 6 bases lay outside the gene matches. This CDR3 comprises 14 residues. Germline loops: CDR1 SNHLY, CDR2 FYNNEI. CDR3 DNA sequence: TGTGCCAGCGGACGGACAGGGGCAAACACTGAAGCTTTCTTT. Protein product: CASGRTGANTEAFF.

This clonotype has a handful of counts. The chain is built from TRBV19 and TRBJ1-2, with TRBD1 as a possible D gene (5 bases). This CDR3 is 12 amino acids long. Germline values: CDR1 LNHDA, CDR2 SQIVND (reference sequence). Trimming cost V 10 bases and J 8 bases, with 17 bases left between them. CDR3 DNA: TGTGCCACCAAGGGACCGGCCCGGGGCTACACCTTC. This sequence encodes CATKGPARGYTF.

V is TRBV2 and J is TRBJ2-1; 10 bases align to TRBD2. Germline CDR1 is SNHLY and CDR2 is FYNNEI. The CDR3 length is 14 residues. The ends lost 9 bases at V and 4 bases at J; junction bases unmatched: 6. CDR3 in amino acids: CAREIAGGYNEQFF. The CDR3 bases are TGTGCCAGGGAAATAGCGGGAGGATACAATGAGCAGTTCTTC.

The chain links TRBV3-1 to TRBJ1-4, with D hard to call. The CDR3 loop spans 16 amino acids. Germline-derived CDR1 and CDR2 are LGHDT and YNNKEL (reference sequence). The V and J ends lost 5 bases and 10 bases respectively, with 23 bases between them. This chain's CDR3 is CASSTPTKAPLGKLFF. CDR3 bases: TGTGCCAGCAGCACTCCCACCAAGGCCCCTCTTGGAAAACTGTTTTTT.

The sample holds a few counts of this clonotype. The chain couples TRBV6-6 to TRBJ2-1, with D hard to call. This CDR3 has 14 amino acids. Germline CDR1 MNHNY, CDR2 SVGAGI (reference sequence). Between the trimmed V and J ends, which lost 8 bases and 1 base, there was a span of 12 bases. The CDR3 is CASLSFRSYNEQFF. CDR3 DNA sequence: TGTGCCAGCCTATCATTCAGGTCCTACAATGAGCAGTTCTTC.

The gene calls are TRBV3-1 and TRBJ2-7; D possibly corresponds to TRBD2 (5 bases). Trimming removed 3 bases from V and 0 bases from J, with 9 bases in between. The germline V gene encodes CDR1 LGHDT and CDR2 YNNKEL (reference sequence). This CDR3 has 14 amino acids. CDR3 in DNA: TGTGCCAGCAGCCACGGACTTCCCTCCTACGAGCAGTACTTC. Translated: CASSHGLPSYEQYF.